Listed below are T cell receptor beta chains from one sample, sequenced in a study of blood T cell repertoires in COVID-19. The repertoire was sequenced with immunoSEQ multiplex PCR; TCRdb's copy has only in-frame clones and lacks some. The sample comprises approximately 130,000 clones, roughly 87% of which are singletons, and 18% rests with the top ten. Sequences were obtained from PBMCs or T cells enriched from blood (not recorded which). Receptor source: a man younger than 40 who had recovered from COVID-19. The CDR3 runs from the conserved cysteine through the conserved F or W. The D gene is left open where the match is weak. Clone size appears in some rows only: once, few, many, or a class for an expanded clone.

NA,TRBV2,TRBJ1-1,NA,TGTGCCAGCAGTGAAGAGCGGGGATACACTGAAGCTTTCTTT,CASSEERGYTEAFF
once,TRBV3-1/TRBV3-2,TRBJ2-1,NA,TGTGCCAGCAGCCAAGACCCAACAACCTCCTACAATGAGCAGTTCTTC,CASSQDPTTSYNEQFF
NA,TRBV5-6,TRBJ1-2,TRBD1,TGTGCCAGCAGCTTCCTGAACGTGGGACAGGCAAACTATGGCTACACCTTC,CASSFLNVGQANYGYTF
NA,TRBV27,TRBJ1-2,TRBD1,TGTGCCAGCAGTTTAACCGGGACAGGGGGGAACTATGGCTACACCTTC,CASSLTGTGGNYGYTF
NA,TRBV7-9,TRBJ1-3,NA,TGTGCCAGCAGTTCGAACACCATATATTTT,CASSSNTIYF
NA,TRBV7-2,TRBJ2-1,TRBD1,TGTGCCAGCAGCTTAGACAGGGGTACGTCTGAGCAGTTCTTC,CASSLDRGTSEQFF
NA,TRBV11-2,TRBJ1-6,TRBD1,TGTGCCAGCAGCTTAGCCGGGACAGGGTGGAGTTCACCCCTCCACTTT,CASSLAGTGWSSPLHF
many,TRBV5-1,TRBJ2-3,TRBD1,TGCGCCAGCAGCTCTGGACAGGGCGGGGATACGCAGTATTTT,CASSSGQGGDTQYF
NA,TRBV4-1,TRBJ1-5,TRBD1,TGCGCCAGCAGCCAAACCGGGACAGGTAATCAGCCCCAGCATTTT,CASSQTGTGNQPQHF
once,TRBV6-5,TRBJ1-2,NA,TGTGCCAGCAGTCCCGCTAACTATGGCTACACCTTC,CASSPANYGYTF
NA,TRBV7-7,TRBJ2-1,NA,TGTGCTAGCTCGACGGGTGAAAATGAGCAGTTCTTC,CASSTGENEQFF
once,TRBV3-1/TRBV3-2,TRBJ1-1,TRBD1,TGTGCCAGCAGCGGACAGGGACTCAGTAACACTGAAGCTTTCTTT,CASSGQGLSNTEAFF
NA,TRBV4-1,TRBJ1-6,NA,TGCGCCAGCAGCCAAGAAGCGGGATCACCCCTCCACTTT,CASSQEAGSPLHF
once,TRBV27,TRBJ1-1,TRBD1,TGTGCCAGCGTTCCCGGGGACAGAGAGAACACTGAAGCTTTCTTT,CASVPGDRENTEAFF